This is a list of T cell receptor beta chains from one sample in a study of blood T cell repertoires in COVID-19. Assay used: immunoSEQ multiplex PCR; TCRdb lists only in-frame clones, some missing. Here the sample spans about 410,000 clones, 86% being singletons. The sequencing sample was made of peripheral blood. The source of these receptors is a woman aged 25 to 39 with active or convalescent COVID-19. CDR3s include the opening cysteine and the closing phenylalanine or tryptophan. D genes are given only for firm matches.

j_call: TRBJ2-3
v_call: TRBV7-4
d_call: .
cdr3_aa: CASTTIETGYTDTQYF

j_call: TRBJ2-1
v_call: TRBV7-6
d_call: TRBD2
cdr3_aa: CASSLGTSGIHEQFF

j_call: TRBJ1-3
v_call: TRBV7-6
d_call: .
cdr3_aa: CASSTPRQGSPSEGNTIYF

j_call: TRBJ1-1
v_call: TRBV5-6
d_call: .
cdr3_aa: CASSLLEEYTEAFF

j_call: TRBJ1-1
v_call: TRBV27
d_call: .
cdr3_aa: CASSLGIGTKNTEAFF

j_call: TRBJ1-5
v_call: TRBV21-1
d_call: .
cdr3_aa: CASSKIRSFSNQPQHF

j_call: TRBJ2-5
v_call: TRBV10-2
d_call: .
cdr3_aa: CASIPQAGPGETQYF

j_call: TRBJ1-3
v_call: TRBV3-1/TRBV3-2
d_call: .
cdr3_aa: CASSQETRISGNTIYF

j_call: TRBJ2-1
v_call: TRBV19
d_call: .
cdr3_aa: CASHTRDNPYNEQFF

j_call: TRBJ2-7
v_call: TRBV6-6
d_call: TRBD2
cdr3_aa: CASSYSSSGEMKQYF

j_call: TRBJ1-3
v_call: TRBV7-9
d_call: .
cdr3_aa: CASSLAAGIRRYF

j_call: TRBJ2-5
v_call: TRBV28
d_call: TRBD1
cdr3_aa: CASSTTGAQETQYF